These 25 T cell receptor beta chains share one sample of origin, sequenced in a study of T cells in localized non-small cell lung cancer (dated by TCRdb to about 2020). The library was prepared using the immunoSEQ multiplex PCR assay. TCRdb carries this immuneACCESS record with in-frame sequences only. Its versions omit some clonotypes, under half of them owing to an unresolved V gene in the studies checked, with the rest unexplained. The sample yields about 52,000 clones; 85% to 90% were counted once. Approximately 15% of the sample lies in the top ten. Here the sequenced sample was PBMCs, taken before any cancer treatment. Source of these receptors: a female donor with stage II lung adenocarcinoma.

The V gene is TRBV2, the J gene TRBJ2-5; D unresolved. Germline-derived CDR1 and CDR2 are SNHLY and FYNNEI. CDR3 length: 10 amino acids. V lost 6 bases and J 5 bases, leaving 4 bases between the germline ends. For the CDR3, the DNA is TGTGCCAGCAGGGTGGAGACCCAGTACTTC. As protein: CASRVETQYF.

The chain couples TRBV5-1 to TRBJ1-2; 8 bases agree with TRBD1. V trimming: 0 bases; J trimming: 4 bases; junction bases outside the gene matches: 5. The CDR3 totals 15 residues. Germline V gene sequence: CDR1 SGHRS, CDR2 YFSETQ. CDR3 loop: CASSLEGQATYGYTF. DNA of the CDR3: TGCGCCAGCAGCTTGGAGGGACAGGCGACCTATGGCTACACCTTC.

CDR3 amino acids: CASSGGPTPGSQPQHF. CDR3 DNA sequence: TGTGCCAGCAGCGGGGGCCCAACTCCTGGAAGTCAGCCCCAGCATTTT. The rearrangement links TRBV5-6 to TRBJ1-5; possible D gene TRBD1, 6 bases. CDR1 and CDR2 from the germline V gene are SGHDT and YYEEEE. This CDR3 contains 16 residues. V was clipped by 4 bases and J by 6 bases, with 20 bases between them.

This chain joins TRBV19 and TRBJ1-5; 7 positions agree with TRBD1. The CDR3 loop spans 14 amino acids. J lost 11 bases, V lost 2 bases, and 9 bases had no gene match. Germline V lookup: CDR1 LNHDA, CDR2 SQIVND (reference sequence). The CDR3 region is CASSITTGPQAQHF. The CDR3 DNA reads TGTGCCAGTAGTATAACGACAGGGCCCCAGGCCCAGCATTTT.

Regarding this clone: No DNA is shown, since the ends of the CDR3 on it are uncertain; the CDR3 is the one TCRdb lists. The chain joins TRBV23-1 to TRBJ2-7; the listed D gene, TRBD1, was not tested against the DNA. TRBV23-1 is designated an ORF whose function remains uncertain. Termini included, the CDR3 measures 20 amino acids. CDR3 in amino acids: CASSQSVPTRGQAQTYEQYF.

This chain links TRBV10-3 with TRBJ2-3; 7 bases agree with TRBD1. This CDR3 region has 16 residues. Germline values: CDR1 ENHRY, CDR2 SYGVKD. V lost 4 bases and J lost 0; bases outside the gene matches: 7. The CDR3 region is CAISGRGTASTDTQYF. In nucleotides, the CDR3 is TGTGCCATCAGTGGAAGGGGGACAGCGAGCACAGATACGCAGTATTTT.

The chain carries TRBV5-1 and TRBJ2-1, with 14 bases that match TRBD2. The trim removed 4 bases at V and 6 bases at J, leaving 6 bases unmatched. Germline-derived CDR1 and CDR2 are SGHRS and YFSETQ. The CDR3 extends over 16 amino acids. The CDR3 loop reads CASSVRLAGGPNEQFF. The CDR3 DNA sequence: TGCGCCAGCAGCGTCCGACTAGCGGGGGGGCCCAATGAGCAGTTCTTC.

The genes are TRBV10-2 and TRBJ2-2, with TRBD2 identical over 8 bases. CDR1 is WSHSY, CDR2 SAAADI, per germline. CDR3 length: 17 residues. V lost 6 bases and J lost 5; bases outside the gene matches: 14. CDR3 residues: CASRDSGLVVYTGELFF. In DNA, the CDR3 is TGCGCCAGCAGAGACTCGGGACTAGTCGTCTATACCGGGGAGCTGTTTTTT.

V gene TRBV10-1 combines with J gene TRBJ1-2, with 7 nucleotides matching TRBD1. The V gene end was trimmed by 4 bases and the J gene end by 4 bases; junction bases not matched to a gene: 3. There are 13 residues in the CDR3. CDR1 is WNHNN and CDR2 is SYGVQD in the germline V gene (reference sequence). The CDR3 region is CASSVDRSYGYTF. In nucleotides, the CDR3 is TGCGCCAGCAGTGTGGACAGGTCCTATGGCTACACCTTC.

The chain carries TRBV18 and TRBJ1-1, with 7 bases that match TRBD1. The CDR3 covers 15 residues. V lost 3 bases, J lost 4 bases, and 8 bases stayed unmatched. The germline V gene has CDR1 KGHSH and CDR2 LQKENI. CDR3: CASSPEGARGTEAFF. DNA for the CDR3: TGTGCCAGCTCACCGGAGGGGGCGCGGGGCACTGAAGCTTTCTTT.

The V gene is TRBV6-1, the J gene TRBJ2-7; 12 bases agree with TRBD1. Germline-derived CDR1 and CDR2 are MNHNS and SASEGT. After removal of 3 bases from V and 7 bases from J, the junction contained 4 bases not matched to a gene. There are 14 residues in the CDR3. The CDR3 here is CASSDGTGGKEQYF. The CDR3, as DNA: TGTGCCAGCAGTGACGGGACAGGGGGCAAAGAGCAGTACTTC.

The V call is TRBV7-9, the J call TRBJ2-1, with D unclear. Trimming left V 10 bases short and J 2 bases short, with 21 bases between. The CDR3 contains 16 residues. Per germline, CDR1 SEHNR and CDR2 FQNEAQ (reference sequence). The CDR3 DNA is TGTGCCATCCAGATCTCCGTAGTTGCCACCTACAATGAGCAGTTCTTC. Translating gives CAIQISVVATYNEQFF.

V gene TRBV7-2 combines with J gene TRBJ1-2; D not certain. Germline CDR1 and CDR2: SGHTA and FQGNSA. This CDR3 is 13 amino acids long. V was cut by 5 bases and J by 4 bases, with 11 bases left in between. CDR3: CASSPRVGYGYTF. The CDR3 coding sequence is TGTGCCAGCAGCCCACGGGTGGGCTATGGCTACACCTTC.

The chain joins TRBV5-6 to TRBJ2-2; D may be TRBD2 (6 bases). CDR3 length: 16 amino acids. The V and J ends lost 1 base and 5 bases respectively, with 15 bases between them. The germline V gene encodes CDR1 SGHDT and CDR2 YYEEEE. The CDR3 loop is CASSLKEGRRTGELFF. In DNA form, the CDR3 reads TGTGCCAGCAGCTTGAAGGAGGGGCGCAGGACCGGGGAGCTGTTTTTT.

The chain employs TRBV27 and TRBJ2-1, with 11 bases matching TRBD1. After removal of 5 bases from V and 9 bases from J, the junction contained 6 bases not matched to a gene. The germline V gene encodes CDR1 MNHEY and CDR2 SMNVEV (reference sequence). This CDR3 contains 14 residues. The CDR3 sequence is CASSRGQGEREQFF. The CDR3, as DNA: TGTGCCAGCAGTCGGGGACAGGGGGAACGTGAGCAGTTCTTC.

CDR3 amino acids: CASSFRENTEAFF. The CDR3, as DNA: TGTGCCAGCAGCTTCAGAGAGAACACTGAAGCTTTCTTT. The V and J genes are TRBV7-2 and TRBJ1-1; D ambiguous. Deletions cut 3 bases from V and 1 base from J, with 6 bases between. Germline lookup yields CDR1 SGHTA and CDR2 FQGNSA. The CDR3 extends over 13 amino acids.

This clone showed up many times. The chain employs TRBV25-1 and TRBJ2-5; D assignment may be TRBD1 or TRBD2 (6 bases each). The germline V gene encodes CDR1 MGHDK and CDR2 SYGVNS. The CDR3 length is 17 residues. Trimming left V 8 bases short and J 2 bases short, with 24 bases between. In DNA, the CDR3 is TGTGCCAGCCCGGGGGCCTCTAGTCTTAACAGACAAGAGACCCAGTACTTC. This translates into CASPGASSLNRQETQYF.

The CDR3 region has the DNA TGTGCCAGCAGCCCCCGGGGGGGAGCGGAGGTTGAGCAGTTCTTC. Its protein product is CASSPRGGAEVEQFF. The gene calls are TRBV5-4 and TRBJ2-1; 8 bases are shared with TRBD2. Germline assignment: CDR1 SGHNT and CDR2 YYREEE (reference sequence). Trimming at V came to 4 bases and at J to 9 bases, leaving 12 bases not matched to a gene. CDR3 length: 15 amino acids. The full variable domain, in which reference TRBV5-4 and TRBJ2-1 provide the parts outside the CDR3, is ETGVTQSPTHLIKTRGQQVTLRCSSQSGHNTVSWYQQALGQGPQFIFQYYREEENGRGNFPPRFSGLQFPNYSSELNVNALELDDSALYLCASSPRGGAEVEQFFGPGTRLTVL.

V and J are TRBV6-1 and TRBJ2-5; either TRBD1 or TRBD2 may supply D (5 bases each). V lost 1 base, J lost 2 bases, and 8 bases lay in between. CDR1 is MNHNS, CDR2 SASEGT, per germline. This CDR3 contains 14 residues. CDR3 in amino acids: CASSEVGVQETQYF. Here the CDR3 DNA reads TGTGCCAGCAGTGAAGTGGGGGTACAAGAGACCCAGTACTTC.

This chain joins TRBV7-9 and TRBJ2-2; TRBD2 aligns across 9 bases. The CDR3 is made up of 15 amino acids. Unmatched junction bases numbered 5, after V lost 4 bases and J lost 5 bases. Germline assignment: CDR1 SEHNR and CDR2 FQNEAQ (reference sequence). CDR3 in DNA: TGTGCCAGCAGCTCGGGACTAGCTTTTACCGGGGAGCTGTTTTTT. Translation gives CASSSGLAFTGELFF.

V is TRBV9 and J is TRBJ1-1, with 11 bases fitting TRBD1. The trim removed 3 bases at V and 7 bases at J, leaving 5 bases unmatched. Germline CDR1 reads SGDLS; CDR2 reads YYNGEE. The CDR3 runs to 14 residues. The CDR3 DNA follows: TGTGCCAGCAGCGCAGGACAGGGGGCGGGTGAAGCTTTCTTT. This sequence encodes CASSAGQGAGEAFF.

The CDR3 loop reads CASSIYRGYNEQFF. CDR3 sequence (DNA): TGTGCCAGCAGCATCTACAGGGGCTACAATGAGCAGTTCTTC. The J gene is TRBJ2-1, the V gene TRBV7-2, with TRBD1 matching over 7 bases. V lost 5 bases to trimming and J lost 3 bases; unmatched junction nucleotides: 4. The germline V gene has CDR1 SGHTA and CDR2 FQGNSA. The CDR3 length is 14 residues.

V usage is TRBV7-9 and J usage is TRBJ1-6, with 7 bases fitting TRBD1. Germline CDR1 and CDR2: SEHNR and FQNEAQ (reference sequence). The CDR3 loop spans 15 amino acids. The trim removed 4 bases at V and 9 bases at J, leaving 9 bases unmatched. CDR3 nucleotide sequence: TGTGCCAGCAGCTCTCTGACAGGGACTGGTTCACCCCTCCACTTT. Protein: CASSSLTGTGSPLHF.

CDR3 loop: CASSLESGRGAEETQYF. The DNA of the CDR3 is TGTGCCAGCAGCTTAGAGTCGGGGAGGGGGGCAGAAGAGACCCAGTACTTC. This sequence joins TRBV13 and TRBJ2-5; D is possibly TRBD2 (7 bases). V was clipped by 1 base and J by 3 bases, with 18 bases between them. This CDR3 comprises 17 residues. Germline V gives CDR1 PRHDT, CDR2 FYEKMQ (reference sequence).

In nucleotides, the CDR3 is TGTGCCAGCACTTCTAGCGGGGACTACAATGAGCAGTTCTTC. Translated, it gives CASTSSGDYNEQFF. The V gene is TRBV6-1, the J gene TRBJ2-1; TRBD2 matches 9 bases. Trimming at V came to 7 bases and at J to 3 bases, leaving 4 bases not matched to a gene. The germline gives CDR1 MNHNS, CDR2 SASEGT. CDR3 length equals 14 residues.